This T cell receptor (beta chain) emerged from a study of blood T cell repertoires in COVID-19. Across the study: T cells, B-cell-depleted T cells, or PBMCs supplied cDNA or gDNA.

Sequenced by immunoSEQ multiplex PCR; TCRdb stores in-frame clones only, minus some. The repertoire holds about 210,000 clones, with around four fifths as singletons. Sequenced: peripheral blood. The receptor was isolated from a woman aged 40 to 55 with active or convalescent COVID-19.

The DNA for the CDR3 is TGTGCCAGCAGTCCTAGACTAGCGGGCACCGGGGAGCTGTTTTTT. Translation gives CASSPRLAGTGELFF. The V gene is TRBV28, the J gene TRBJ2-2, with TRBD2 identical over 10 bases. V shed 5 bases and J 4 bases; nucleotides not matched to a gene: 4. Germline CDR1 is MDHEN and CDR2 is SYDVKM. The CDR3 runs to 15 residues.